A selection of T cell receptor beta chains follows, all from one sample in a study of graft-versus-host responses after intestinal transplantation. These receptors have no known antigen. Profiling relied on immunoSEQ multiplex PCR, and the TCRdb table lists in-frame clones only, not all of them. This table has 45,000 to 60,000 clones, around nine tenths appearing once. Sequenced here: unstimulated CD4+ T cells sorted from spleen or lymph node cells, sampled before transplant. Receptor source: a human donor who was the organ donor for an intestinal transplant. The CDR3 runs from the conserved cysteine through the conserved F or W. The D gene is left open where the match is weak. Size tells how often a clone was seen (once, few, many) or the class of an expanded clone, and some rows leave it out.

abundance	v_gene	d_gene	j_gene	CDR3aa	CDR3nt
-	TRBV5-1	-	TRBJ2-1	CASSARGGRRKVNEQFF	TGCGCCAGCAGCGCAAGGGGCGGGCGACGTAAGGTCAATGAGCAGTTCTTC
-	TRBV4-3	-	TRBJ2-1	CASSQDLVPGVTVFYNEQFF	TGCGCCAGCAGCCAAGATCTGGTTCCAGGGGTCACGGTTTTCTACAATGAGCAGTTCTTC
-	TRBV28	TRBD1	TRBJ1-2	CASSLGQVGKGYTF	TGTGCCAGCAGTTTAGGACAGGTCGGAAAAGGCTACACCTTC
-	TRBV5-1	-	TRBJ2-6	CASSLANSGANVLTF	TGCGCCAGCAGCTTGGCCAACTCTGGGGCCAACGTCCTGACTTTC
-	TRBV30	-	TRBJ1-2	CAWSRLRGNDYTF	TGTGCCTGGAGTCGTCTCAGGGGAAATGACTACACCTTC
-	TRBV19	-	TRBJ1-5	CASSIRGGNQPQHF	TGTGCCAGTAGTATTCGGGGTGGAAATCAGCCCCAGCATTTT
-	TRBV7-8	TRBD1	TRBJ2-2	CASSLVQGAGELFF	TGTGCCAGCAGCTTAGTACAGGGGGCCGGGGAGCTGTTTTTT
-	TRBV30	TRBD1	TRBJ1-2	CAWSQGTGGIYGYTF	TGTGCCTGGAGCCAAGGAACAGGGGGTATCTATGGCTACACCTTC
-	TRBV30	TRBD2	TRBJ2-4	CAWSVRGLAGGKNIQYF	TGTGCCTGGAGTGTAAGGGGGCTAGCGGGAGGGAAAAACATTCAGTACTTC
-	TRBV6-1	-	TRBJ2-3	CASSEMASRTDTQYF	TGTGCCAGCAGTGAAATGGCTAGTCGGACAGATACGCAGTATTTT
-	TRBV4-2	-	TRBJ2-3	CASSQESRAPDTQYF	TGTGCCAGCAGCCAAGAATCCAGGGCCCCAGATACGCAGTATTTT
-	TRBV4-2	TRBD2	TRBJ2-1	CASSPGTSGILEHNEQFF	TGTGCCAGCAGCCCCGGGACTAGCGGGATATTAGAGCACAATGAGCAGTTCTTC
-	TRBV10-3	TRBD1	TRBJ2-3	CAIRPRDRATDTQYF	TGTGCCATCAGACCCCGGGACAGGGCCACAGATACGCAGTATTTT
-	TRBV7-2	TRBD2	TRBJ2-3	CASSPGLAVTDTQYF	TGTGCCAGCAGCCCGGGACTAGCGGTAACAGATACGCAGTATTTT
-	TRBV2	-	TRBJ2-1	CASSTGQSSYNEQFF	TGTGCCAGCAGTACAGGACAGTCCTCCTACAATGAGCAGTTCTTC
-	TRBV6-1	-	TRBJ2-1	CASSGTYNEQFF	TGTGCCAGCAGCGGGACCTACAATGAGCAGTTCTTC
-	TRBV19	-	TRBJ2-2	CASSIAHTAGELFF	TGTGCCAGTAGTATAGCCCATACGGCCGGGGAGCTGTTTTTT
-	TRBV7-8	TRBD1	TRBJ1-2	CASSLDRGNYGYTF	TGTGCCAGCAGCTTGGACAGGGGGAACTATGGCTACACCTTC
-	TRBV2	TRBD1	TRBJ1-4	CASRPRTGTNEKLFF	TGTGCCAGCAGGCCTAGGACAGGGACTAATGAAAAACTGTTTTTT
-	TRBV6-1	TRBD1	TRBJ2-7	CASSEQGGYEQYF	TGCGCCAGCAGTGAACAGGGGGGCTACGAGCAGTACTTC
once	TRBV11-2	TRBD1	TRBJ2-5	CASSSNRGDQETQYF	TGTGCCAGCAGCTCCAACAGGGGGGACCAAGAGACCCAGTACTTC
-	TRBV6-6	TRBD1	TRBJ1-2	CASSRDRVQYGYTF	TGTGCCAGCAGCAGGGACAGGGTTCAGTATGGCTACACCTTC
-	TRBV6-5	TRBD2	TRBJ2-1	CASSWTSGSFRYEQFF	TGTGCCAGCAGTTGGACTAGCGGGAGTTTTAGGTATGAGCAGTTCTTC
-	TRBV7-2	TRBD2	TRBJ2-3	CASSLAGGLLDTQYF	TGTGCCAGCAGCTTGGCGGGAGGGCTTCTAGATACGCAGTATTTT
-	TRBV4-3	TRBD2	TRBJ2-3	CASSQDWLAGGRTQYF	TGCGCCAGCAGCCAAGATTGGCTTGCGGGAGGGCGAACGCAGTATTTT
-	TRBV5-1	TRBD2	TRBJ2-7	CASSLGNRLAAYEQYF	TGCGCCAGCAGCTTGGGCAATAGACTAGCGGCCTACGAGCAGTACTTC
-	TRBV5-1	TRBD2	TRBJ2-1	CASSLAMVAGGNEQFF	TGCGCCAGCAGCTTGGCCATGGTAGCGGGAGGAAATGAGCAGTTCTTC
-	TRBV11-2	TRBD1	TRBJ2-3	CASGAGGDTQYF	TGTGCCAGCGGGGCAGGGGGTGATACGCAGTATTTT
-	TRBV7-3	TRBD2	TRBJ2-1	CASSGTSGSNEQFF	TGTGCCAGCAGCGGGACTAGCGGGAGCAATGAGCAGTTCTTC
-	TRBV28	-	TRBJ2-3	CASSLVHTQYF	TGTGCCAGCAGTTTGGTTCACACGCAGTATTTT
-	TRBV27	-	TRBJ1-4	CASSLFRGEKLFF	TGTGCCAGCAGTTTATTCAGGGGTGAAAAACTGTTTTTT
-	TRBV4-2	TRBD1	TRBJ1-5	CASSQDSGDSYSNQPQHF	TGTGCCAGCAGCCAAGATAGTGGGGACAGTTATAGCAATCAGCCCCAGCATTTT
-	TRBV10-3	-	TRBJ2-7	CAIRPGQTYEQYF	TGTGCCATCAGACCGGGACAAACCTACGAGCAGTACTTC
few	TRBV16	-	TRBJ1-5	CASSQWEQPQHF	TGTGCCAGCAGCCAATGGGAGCAGCCCCAGCATTTT
once	TRBV7-9	-	TRBJ2-4	CASSLVGNSKNIQYF	TGTGCCAGCAGCTTAGTAGGGAATAGCAAAAACATTCAGTACTTC
-	TRBV6-6	-	TRBJ2-3	CASRPLEGGGTDTQYF	TGTGCCAGCAGACCCCTAGAGGGCGGGGGCACAGATACGCAGTATTTT
-	TRBV6-6	TRBD1	TRBJ1-5	CASSRTGNQPQHF	TGTGCCAGCAGCCGGACAGGGAATCAGCCCCAGCATTTT
-	TRBV5-7	-	TRBJ2-1	CASTPSLRSFPYNEQFF	TGTGCCAGCACCCCTTCCCTGAGGAGTTTCCCCTACAATGAGCAGTTCTTC